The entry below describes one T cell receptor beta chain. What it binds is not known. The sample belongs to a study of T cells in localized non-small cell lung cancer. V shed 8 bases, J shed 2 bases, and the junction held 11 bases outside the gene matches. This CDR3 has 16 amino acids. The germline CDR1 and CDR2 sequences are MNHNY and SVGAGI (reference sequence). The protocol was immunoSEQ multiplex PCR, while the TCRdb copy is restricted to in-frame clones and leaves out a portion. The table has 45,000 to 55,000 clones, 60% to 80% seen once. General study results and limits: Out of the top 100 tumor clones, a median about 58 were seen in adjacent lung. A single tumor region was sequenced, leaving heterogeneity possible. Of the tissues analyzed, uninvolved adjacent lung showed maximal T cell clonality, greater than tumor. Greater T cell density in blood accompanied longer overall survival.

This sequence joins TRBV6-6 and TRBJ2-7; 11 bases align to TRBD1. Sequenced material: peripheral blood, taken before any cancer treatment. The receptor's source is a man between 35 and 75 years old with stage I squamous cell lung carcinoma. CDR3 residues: CASGIPPGQGAYEQYF. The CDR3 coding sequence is TGTGCCAGCGGTATACCCCCGGGACAGGGGGCCTACGAGCAGTACTTC.